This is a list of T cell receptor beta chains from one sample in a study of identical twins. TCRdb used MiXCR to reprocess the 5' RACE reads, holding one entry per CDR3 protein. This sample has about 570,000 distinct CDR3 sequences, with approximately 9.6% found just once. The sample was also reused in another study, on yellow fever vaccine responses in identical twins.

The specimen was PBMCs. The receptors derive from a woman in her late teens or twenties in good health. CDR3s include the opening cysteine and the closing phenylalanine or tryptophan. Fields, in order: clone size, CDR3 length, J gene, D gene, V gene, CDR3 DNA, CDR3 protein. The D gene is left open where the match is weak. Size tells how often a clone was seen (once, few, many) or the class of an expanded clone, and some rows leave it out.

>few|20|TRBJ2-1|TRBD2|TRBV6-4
TGTGCCAGCAGTGGACTTGATGGACTAGCGGGGGGCCCTCGTGGCAATGAGCAGTTCTTC
CASSGLDGLAGGPRGNEQFF
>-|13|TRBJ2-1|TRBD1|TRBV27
TGTGCCAGCAATAGACAGGGGGCGGATGAGCAGTTCTTC
CASNRQGADEQFF
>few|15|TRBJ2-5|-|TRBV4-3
TGCGCCAGCAGCCAAGACATGGCAGTTCAAGAGACCCAGTACTTC
CASSQDMAVQETQYF
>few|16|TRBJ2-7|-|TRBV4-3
TGCGCCAGCAGCCAAGAGGCAGGGCCCCTCTCCTACGAGCAGTACTTC
CASSQEAGPLSYEQYF
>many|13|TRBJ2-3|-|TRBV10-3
TGTGCCATCAGTGGATCGACCACAGATACGCAGTATTTT
CAISGSTTDTQYF
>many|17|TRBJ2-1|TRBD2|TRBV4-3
TGCGCCAGCAGCCACCCTTGTTGTAGCGGGAGTATTAATGAGCAGTTCTTC
CASSHPCCSGSINEQFF
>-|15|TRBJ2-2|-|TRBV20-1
TGCAGTGCTAGAGATCGAGTTACGAACACCGGGGAGCTGTTTTTT
CSARDRVTNTGELFF
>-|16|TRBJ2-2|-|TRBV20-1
TGCAGTGCCCCTCTCTTCGGCGGAAGGAACACCGGGGAGCTGTTTTTT
CSAPLFGGRNTGELFF
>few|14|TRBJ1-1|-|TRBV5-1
TGCGCCAGCAGCGGCCAAGACAGTTACACTGAAGCTTTCTTT
CASSGQDSYTEAFF
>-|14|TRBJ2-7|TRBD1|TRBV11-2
TGTGCCAGCAGCTTGTTATGGACAGGCCACGAGCAGTACTTC
CASSLLWTGHEQYF
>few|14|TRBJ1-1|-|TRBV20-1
TGCAGTGCTCGGAGGGGGGATCTGGGCACTGAAGCTTTCTTT
CSARRGDLGTEAFF
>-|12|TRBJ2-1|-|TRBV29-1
TGCAGCGTTCCAACTACTTACAATGAGCAGTTCTTC
CSVPTTYNEQFF
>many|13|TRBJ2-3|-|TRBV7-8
TGTGCCAGCAGCTTAGATGGCCCAGATACGCAGTATTTT
CASSLDGPDTQYF
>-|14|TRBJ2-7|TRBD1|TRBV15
TGTGCCACGCGACCGGGACAGGGCACCTACGAGCAGTACTTC
CATRPGQGTYEQYF
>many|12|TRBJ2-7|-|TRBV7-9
TGTGCCAGCAGCTCGACAGTATACGAGCAGTACTTC
CASSSTVYEQYF
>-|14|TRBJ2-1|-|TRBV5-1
TGCGCCAGCAGCTTGGAGGCAGGGCTGGGGGAGCAGTTCTTC
CASSLEAGLGEQFF
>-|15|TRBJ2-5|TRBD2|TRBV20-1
TGCAGTGCCCCAGTGCTAGCGGGAGGGTTAGAGACCCAGTACTTC
CSAPVLAGGLETQYF
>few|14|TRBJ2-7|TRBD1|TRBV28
TGTGCCAGCAGTCGGCCCGGGACAGGTCGCGAGCAGTACTTC
CASSRPGTGREQYF
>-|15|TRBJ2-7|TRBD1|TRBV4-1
TGCGCCAGCAGCATACGACAGGGATTGTCCTACGAGCAGTACTTC
CASSIRQGLSYEQYF
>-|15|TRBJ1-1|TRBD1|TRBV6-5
TGTGCCAGCAGTTATACGGACAGGGACAACACTGAAGCTTTCTTT
CASSYTDRDNTEAFF
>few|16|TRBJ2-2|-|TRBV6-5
TGTGCCAGCAGTTACACCGAGGGCCCGAACACCGGGGAGCTGTTTTTT
CASSYTEGPNTGELFF
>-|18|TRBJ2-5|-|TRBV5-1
TGCGCCAGCAGCTTTGACTTTATGGGGGCCCGATACCAAGAGACCCAGTACTTC
CASSFDFMGARYQETQYF
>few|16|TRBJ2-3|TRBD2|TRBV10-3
TGTGCCATCAGTGAGTCGCGACGCGGGGGGGCAGATACGCAGTATTTT
CAISESRRGGADTQYF